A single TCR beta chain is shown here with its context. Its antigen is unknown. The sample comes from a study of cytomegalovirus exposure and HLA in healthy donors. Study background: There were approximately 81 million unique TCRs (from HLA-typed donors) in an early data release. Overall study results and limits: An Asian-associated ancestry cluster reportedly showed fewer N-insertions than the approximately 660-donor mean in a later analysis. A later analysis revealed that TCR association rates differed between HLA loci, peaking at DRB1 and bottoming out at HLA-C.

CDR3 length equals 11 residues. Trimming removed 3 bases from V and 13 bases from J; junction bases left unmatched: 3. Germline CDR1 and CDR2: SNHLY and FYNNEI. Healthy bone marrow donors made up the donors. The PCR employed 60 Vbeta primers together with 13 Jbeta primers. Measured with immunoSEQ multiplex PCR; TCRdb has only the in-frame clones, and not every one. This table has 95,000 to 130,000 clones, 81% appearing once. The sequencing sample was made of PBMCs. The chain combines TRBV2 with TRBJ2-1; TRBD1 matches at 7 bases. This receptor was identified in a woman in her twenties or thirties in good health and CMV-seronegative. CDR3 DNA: TGTGCCAGCAGTGACCGGGACAGACAGTTCTTC. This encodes CASSDRDRQFF.